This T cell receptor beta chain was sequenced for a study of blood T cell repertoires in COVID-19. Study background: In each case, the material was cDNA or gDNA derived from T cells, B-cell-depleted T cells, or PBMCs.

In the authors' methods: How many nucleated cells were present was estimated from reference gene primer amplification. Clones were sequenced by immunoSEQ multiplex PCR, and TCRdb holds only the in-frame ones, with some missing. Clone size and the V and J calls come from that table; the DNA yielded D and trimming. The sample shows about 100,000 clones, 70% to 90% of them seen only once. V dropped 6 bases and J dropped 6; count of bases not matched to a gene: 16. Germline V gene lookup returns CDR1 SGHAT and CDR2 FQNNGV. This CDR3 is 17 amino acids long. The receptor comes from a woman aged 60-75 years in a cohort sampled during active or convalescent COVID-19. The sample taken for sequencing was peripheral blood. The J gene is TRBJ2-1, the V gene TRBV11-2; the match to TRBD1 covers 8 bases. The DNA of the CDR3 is TGTGCCAGCAGATCACTTCTTGGACAGGGTGGAGCCAATGAGCAGTTCTTC. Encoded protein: CASRSLLGQGGANEQFF.